The present entry profiles one T cell receptor (beta chain) with its context. After removal of 6 bases from V and 2 bases from J, the junction contained 8 bases not matched to a gene. Germline CDR1 reads SNHLY; CDR2 reads FYNNEI. This CDR3 has 16 residues. The source of the sample is a study of blood T cell repertoires in COVID-19. On the study more broadly: The samples span acute and convalescent COVID-19 from the United States, Italy and Spain. Nucleic acid was either cDNA or gDNA, and it came from T cells, B-cell-depleted T cells, or PBMCs.

In the original processing: Scientists estimated how many nucleated cells there were by amplifying reference gene primers. Clones were read by immunoSEQ multiplex PCR, and TCRdb kept only the in-frame ones, dropping some. V and J calls and clone size are those listed in that table; D and trimming were worked out from the DNA. The table has some 110,000 clones, about 80% seen once. The source material was peripheral blood. V gene TRBV2 combines with J gene TRBJ2-1; 9 bases agree with TRBD2. The sequence came from a woman aged 55-69 years with acute or convalescent COVID-19. The CDR3: CASRMISGGPYNEQFF. The DNA for the CDR3 is TGTGCCAGCAGAATGATTAGCGGGGGACCCTACAATGAGCAGTTCTTC.